The T cell receptor (beta chain) described here comes from a study of radiation and T cells in renal cell carcinoma. Study-level findings and limits: Top tumor clonotypes rose in blood 2 weeks post-radiation, then contracted.

Profiling relied on immunoSEQ multiplex PCR, and the TCRdb table lists in-frame clones only, not all of them. Of about 140,000 clones in the sample, less than 85% were seen once. The CDR3 has 13 residues. V was shortened by 8 bases and J by 3 bases, with 10 bases between the two germline ends. Germline CDR1 is SNHLY and CDR2 is FYNNEI. Described time point: baseline pretreatment blood. As for treatment: 15 Gy SBRT to primary tumor, nephrectomy 4 weeks later. Clear cell pathology was present in this patient's renal cell carcinoma. A word on this clone: Its antigen is not identified.

The receptor was isolated from a woman in her fifties or sixties with renal cell carcinoma. The chain recombines TRBV2 with TRBJ2-2; tentatively, D is TRBD1 (6 bases). The sample was blood, taken from a patient whose treatment included radiotherapy and nephrectomy. This chain's CDR3 is CASRAGDTGELFF. The CDR3 DNA reads as TGTGCCAGCCGGGCAGGGGACACCGGGGAGCTGTTTTTT.